The 19 T cell receptor beta chains listed next were all sequenced from one sample in a study of blood T cells in healthy people across ages. A second roughly 6 to 12 cycle PCR used barcoded and J-beta primers. TCRdb reprocessed the 5' RACE reads via MiXCR and lists one record per CDR3 protein. This sample carries just under 900,000 distinct CDR3 sequences, 25% to 30% of them seen once, and the ten largest clones take roughly 17%. Sequenced input: blood. Receptors were obtained from a woman older than 75 in good health.

This clonotype occurred a few times. CDR3 sequence: CASSYSRTRQGNQPQHF. The CDR3 DNA reads as TGTGCCAGCAGTTACTCGAGAACCAGACAGGGCAATCAGCCCCAGCATTTT. The chain employs TRBV6-6 and TRBJ1-5; the D gene is possibly TRBD1 (6 bases). CDR1 and CDR2 (germline): MNHNY, SVGAGI (reference sequence). Trimming cost V 0 bases and J 2 bases, with 14 bases left between them. The CDR3 loop spans 17 amino acids.

Regarding this clonotype: The junction differs from germline at one of its ends, possibly a read error. This chain joins TRBV9 and TRBJ2-5; TRBD2 agrees at 9 bases. The germline V gene encodes CDR1 SGDLS and CDR2 YYNGEE. The CDR3 is 16 amino acids. The CDR3 coding sequence is TGTGCCAGCAGCCGACTTAGCGGGGGCCGACAAGGGACCCAGTACTTC. It yields the protein CASSRLSGGRQGTQYF.

This clonotype has a single count. This may come from a read error, since a much larger clone is one base off. The chain uses TRBV7-2 and TRBJ2-3; perhaps TRBD2 as D (6 bases). Germline-derived CDR1 and CDR2 are SGHTA and FQGNSA. The CDR3 totals 15 residues. CDR3 in amino acids: CANSLATRSTDTQYF. CDR3 in DNA: TGTGCCAACAGCTTAGCGACTAGAAGCACAGATACGCAGTATTTT.

The chain employs TRBV7-9 and TRBJ1-6, with TRBD1 as a possible D gene (5 bases). CDR3 size: 14 residues. Per the germline V gene, CDR1 is SEHNR and CDR2 is FQNEAQ (reference sequence). The V gene lost 6 bases and the J gene lost 7 bases, with 13 bases spanning the gap. CDR3: CASSNNGGNSPLHF. Here the CDR3 DNA reads TGTGCCAGCAGTAATAATGGGGGGAATTCACCCCTCCACTTT.

In this sample, this clonotype turned up many times. This rearrangement joins TRBV29-1 to TRBJ2-7, with 10 bases aligning to TRBD1. V was pared by 4 bases and J by 3 bases, with 3 bases of the junction left unmatched. CDR3 length: 13 amino acids. Germline lookup yields CDR1 SQVTM and CDR2 ANQGSEA. In DNA form, the CDR3 reads TGCAGCGTTGGAGGGACAGGGGACTACGAGCAGTACTTC. Amino acid sequence: CSVGGTGDYEQYF.

The sample holds many counts of this clonotype. V usage is TRBV20-1 and J usage is TRBJ2-7; D possibly corresponds to TRBD2 (6 bases). Trimming took off 5 bases at V and 3 bases at J, with 11 bases between the two ends. The CDR3 has 12 amino acids. Germline loops: CDR1 DFQATT, CDR2 SNEGSKA (reference sequence). CDR3 region: CSAYQGLYEQYF. CDR3 in DNA: TGCAGTGCTTATCAGGGACTCTACGAGCAGTACTTC.

At least ten counts were recorded for this clonotype. The CDR3 region is CASSSPGGNGYTF. CDR3 bases: TGTGCCAGCAGCAGCCCAGGGGGCAATGGCTACACCTTC. The V gene is TRBV5-4, the J gene TRBJ1-2, with 8 positions matching TRBD1. V dropped 4 bases and J dropped 6; count of bases not matched to a gene: 5. The germline CDR1 and CDR2 sequences are SGHNT and YYREEE (reference sequence). This CDR3 is 13 amino acids long.

The chain has TRBV4-3 and TRBJ2-1; D unclear. CDR3 length equals 16 residues. The germline V and J ends were trimmed by 1 base and 1 base, with 11 bases remaining between them. Germline CDR1 is LGHNA and CDR2 is YSLEER. The CDR3 DNA reads as TGCGCCAGCAGCCAAGTGTACGGCTTTTCCTACAATGAGCAGTTCTTC. As protein: CASSQVYGFSYNEQFF.

This clonotype appeared once. This chain connects TRBV6-2 or TRBV6-3 to TRBJ1-5; maybe TRBD1 (5 bases). V lost 6 bases, J lost 7 bases, and 16 bases lay in between. Per the germline V gene, CDR1 is MNHEY and CDR2 is SVGEGT. The CDR3 is 14 residues long. The CDR3 here is CASRGSSGGQPQHF. DNA for the CDR3: TGTGCCAGCAGGGGGAGCTCCGGGGGGCAGCCCCAGCATTTT.

The chain couples TRBV9 to TRBJ1-1, with D uncertain. The CDR3 consists of 14 residues. Deletions cut 0 bases from V and 5 bases from J, with 11 bases between. Per the germline V gene, CDR1 is SGDLS and CDR2 is YYNGEE. The CDR3 DNA reads as TGTGCCAGCAGCGTAGCTCTACGGGGAACTGAAGCTTTCTTT. As protein: CASSVALRGTEAFF.

Many counts were recorded for this clonotype. J is TRBJ2-7 and V is TRBV6-1; 9 nucleotides match TRBD1. Germline lookup yields CDR1 MNHNS and CDR2 SASEGT. This CDR3 is 14 amino acids long. With 6 bases clipped from V and 2 bases from J, the junction kept 5 bases outside the gene matches. In nucleotides, the CDR3 is TGTGCCAGCAGAAGACAGGGGGGGACCTACGAGCAGTACTTC. Its protein product is CASRRQGGTYEQYF.

This clonotype has only a few counts. The genes are TRBV6-1 and TRBJ1-1; TRBD1 matches 7 bases. V dropped 7 bases and J dropped 6; count of bases not matched to a gene: 14. The CDR3 consists of 15 residues. Germline CDR1 reads MNHNS; CDR2 reads SASEGT. The CDR3 coding sequence is TGTGCCAGCAATATAGGAGGGGGCGGATTGCCTGAAGCTTTCTTT. This encodes CASNIGGGGLPEAFF.

The CDR3 sequence: CASSLGARLAQETQYF. CDR3 in DNA: TGCGCCAGCAGCTTGGGGGCGCGACTAGCCCAAGAGACCCAGTACTTC. J is TRBJ2-5 and V is TRBV5-1, with TRBD2 matching 7 bases. Germline V gene sequence: CDR1 SGHRS, CDR2 YFSETQ. The CDR3 is 16 residues long. The V segment lost 0 bases and the J segment 1 base; nucleotides outside the gene matches: 6.

This clonotype turned up a few times. The genes are TRBV4-2 and TRBJ2-2; TRBD2 agrees at 8 bases. Germline V CDR1 and CDR2: LGHNA, YNFKEQ. This CDR3 has 17 residues. The V segment lost 5 bases and the J segment 8 bases; nucleotides outside the gene matches: 16. The CDR3 loop reads CASSTPSNNGRAGELFF. Here the CDR3 DNA reads TGTGCCAGCAGCACTCCGTCCAACAACGGGAGGGCTGGGGAGCTGTTTTTT.

This clonotype was observed at least ten times. The chain uses TRBV5-1 and TRBJ2-3; 7 bases line up with TRBD1. With V trimmed by 1 base and J by 1 base, 6 bases remained unmatched. Germline lookup yields CDR1 SGHRS and CDR2 YFSETQ. The CDR3 has 16 residues. CDR3 in amino acids: CASSLTQGEGTDTQYF. The CDR3 DNA is TGCGCCAGCAGCTTGACTCAGGGGGAAGGCACAGATACGCAGTATTTT.

This clonotype was seen a few times. V usage is TRBV21-1 and J usage is TRBJ2-3. TRBV21-1 is assigned pseudogene status. This CDR3 is built from 17 residues. The DNA for the CDR3 is TGTGCCAGCAGCAAATACGGTGGTCAGCACCGGCCAGATACGCAGTATTTT. It specifies CASSKYGGQHRPDTQYF.

This clonotype was detected only a few times. This chain joins TRBV24-1 and TRBJ1-1; 11 nucleotides agree with TRBD1. This CDR3 spans 13 amino acids. With V trimmed by 7 bases and J by 4 bases, 1 base remained unmatched. Germline CDR1 and CDR2: KGHDR and SFDVKD. The CDR3 bases are TGTGCCACCAGGGACAGGGGGCGCACTGAAGCTTTCTTT. The encoded protein is CATRDRGRTEAFF.

This clonotype came up many times. The gene calls are TRBV20-1 and TRBJ2-5; tentatively, D is TRBD2 (6 bases). Germline lookup yields CDR1 DFQATT and CDR2 SNEGSKA (reference sequence). The CDR3 has 15 amino acids. V lost 3 bases to trimming and J lost 1 base, with 15 bases between them. In DNA form, the CDR3 reads TGCAGTGCTAGGGGTGGTGGAGGGGCCCAAGAGACCCAGTACTTC. Its protein product is CSARGGGGAQETQYF.

At least ten counts were recorded for this clonotype. The chain joins TRBV12-3 or TRBV12-4 to TRBJ1-3, with D unclear. V was clipped by 6 bases and J by 8 bases, with 8 bases between them. CDR3 length: 11 residues. The CDR3 is CASSSGYTIYF. The CDR3, as DNA: TGTGCCAGCAGCTCCGGGTACACCATATATTTT.